Listed below are T cell receptor beta chains from one sample, sequenced in a study of blood T cell repertoires in COVID-19. Method: immunoSEQ multiplex PCR; TCRdb's copy keeps in-frame clones and lacks some. Of hundreds of thousands of clones listed, roughly 82% are singletons. The specimen was peripheral blood. The receptors were sampled from a woman of 80 years or more with active or convalescent COVID-19. Both conserved end residues are part of each CDR3. Each record gives: CDR3 length, D gene, clone size, J gene, V gene, CDR3 DNA, CDR3 protein. The D gene is left open where the match is weak. Clone size is stated in some rows and not others, as once, few, many or a class when expanded.

>17|NA|NA|TRBJ1-3|TRBV9
TGTGCCAGCAGCTTAGGACAGTTCCCGAGCTCTGGAAACACCATATATTTT
CASSLGQFPSSGNTIYF
>16|NA|NA|TRBJ1-4|TRBV20-1
TGCAGTGCTAGTCCTCAGGGGTACAGTTATAATGAAAAACTGTTTTTT
CSASPQGYSYNEKLFF
>15|NA|NA|TRBJ1-3|TRBV30
TGTGCCTGGAGTGTACGTAGGGGGTCTGGAAACACCATATATTTT
CAWSVRRGSGNTIYF
>9|NA|NA|TRBJ1-2|TRBV6-4
TGTGCCAGGTCCATGCGGTACACCTTC
CARSMRYTF
>13|TRBD1|NA|TRBJ1-2|TRBV12-3/TRBV12-4
TGTGCCAGCAGTTACCGGACAGGGGTCGGCTACACCTTC
CASSYRTGVGYTF
>14|NA|NA|TRBJ1-2|TRBV5-1
TGCGCCAGCAGCTTGGAGACAGCCAACTATGGCTACACCTTC
CASSLETANYGYTF
>14|TRBD1|NA|TRBJ1-4|TRBV25-1
TGTGCCAGCAGTATGGCAGGGGGCGGTGAAAAACTGTTTTTT
CASSMAGGGEKLFF
>13|NA|NA|TRBJ1-1|TRBV5-4
TGTGCCAGCAGCCGGGGGGGGGTCACTGAAGCTTTCTTT
CASSRGGVTEAFF
>14|NA|few|TRBJ2-7|TRBV5-1
TGCGCCAGCAGCTTGGATAGTCTGACCTACGAGCAGTACTTC
CASSLDSLTYEQYF
>19|TRBD2|NA|TRBJ2-3|TRBV7-2
TGTGCCAGCAGCTTTTGGGCTAGCGGATTAATCCAACGCACAGATACGCAGTATTTT
CASSFWASGLIQRTDTQYF
>14|TRBD2|medium-sized|TRBJ2-5|TRBV6-4
TGTGCCAGCGCGCTAGCGGGAGATTCCGAGACCCAGTACTTC
CASALAGDSETQYF
>16|TRBD1|NA|TRBJ1-2|TRBV5-8
TGTGCCAGCAGCTTGGACATCGGACAGGGAAGGGGCGGCTACACCTTC
CASSLDIGQGRGGYTF
>20|TRBD1|NA|TRBJ1-3|TRBV5-1
TGCGCCAGCAGCTTGGTAGGTGGCAGGGGGACGCTGAGCTCTGGAAACACCATATATTTT
CASSLVGGRGTLSSGNTIYF
>17|TRBD2|NA|TRBJ2-1|TRBV23-1
TGCGCCAGCAGTCAAAGGCTAGCGGGCGATCCAGACAATGAGCAGTTCTTC
CASSQRLAGDPDNEQFF
>15|TRBD2|once|TRBJ2-7|TRBV9
TGTGCCAGCAGCTCCTCCTTCCTAGCGGGAAACGAGCAGTACTTC
CASSSSFLAGNEQYF
>14|TRBD2|NA|TRBJ2-5|TRBV15
TGTGCCACCAGCAGCAGGGCGGGAGTTGAGACCCAGTACTTC
CATSSRAGVETQYF
>16|TRBD2|NA|TRBJ2-2|TRBV9
TGTGCCAGCGGACTTAGCGGGAGCCCGAACACCGGGGAGCTGTTTTTT
CASGLSGSPNTGELFF
>18|TRBD2|NA|TRBJ2-3|TRBV15
TGTGCCACCAGCCCCTGGGGTGTTAGCGGGGGGAGCACAGATACGCAGTATTTT
CATSPWGVSGGSTDTQYF
>16|NA|NA|TRBJ1-6|TRBV18
TGTGCCAGCTCACCGTCAATAGTTGCCGATAATTCACCCCTCCACTTT
CASSPSIVADNSPLHF
>13|TRBD1|NA|TRBJ1-5|TRBV2
TGTGCCAGCAACCGACAGGGAGAACAGCCCCAGCATTTT
CASNRQGEQPQHF
>17|NA|NA|TRBJ1-3|TRBV5-4
TGTGCCAGCAGCATGGGGGGACATACTCTCTCTGGAAACACCATATATTTT
CASSMGGHTLSGNTIYF
>13|NA|once|TRBJ1-2|TRBV10-3
TGTGCCATGACAATACAGGGTAATAGTGGCTACACCTTC
CAMTIQGNSGYTF
>15|NA|NA|TRBJ2-7|TRBV5-1
TGCGCCAGCAGCTTAGGCGGGACAGAGGCGAAAGAGCAGTACTTC
CASSLGGTEAKEQYF
>14|NA|NA|TRBJ1-1|TRBV28
TGTGCCAGCAGAAAGGGGTTAACAAACACTGAAGCTTTCTTT
CASRKGLTNTEAFF